The 22 T cell receptor beta chains reported below all come from one sample, sequenced in a study of Ad26.COV2.S vaccination and SARS-CoV-2 variants. Assay used: immunoSEQ multiplex PCR; TCRdb lists only in-frame clones, some missing. The repertoire consists of around 270,000 clones, with approximately 88% occurring once and the leading ten covering roughly 3%. Treatment noted: roughly 20 received Ad26.COV2.S at low or high dose, single or two shots; 5 received placebo; per-sample allocation not given. Collection of samples fell on day 63 after the first vaccine or placebo injection. Material: peripheral blood, obtained in a trial of Ad26.COV2.S vaccine versus placebo. The receptors stem from a person between 18 and 65 years old who received the Ad26.COV2.S COVID-19 vaccine or a placebo.

V and J are TRBV7-3 and TRBJ2-7, with 7 bases matching TRBD1. The CDR3 has 15 amino acids. V was pared by 2 bases and J by 0 bases, with 4 bases of the junction left unmatched. Looked up from germline, CDR1 is SGHTA and CDR2 is FQGTGA. The CDR3 region is CASSLLPGGSYEQYV. The CDR3 DNA reads TGTGCCAGCAGCTTACTGCCAGGGGGCTCCTACGAGCAGTACGTC.

The chain carries TRBV7-9 and TRBJ2-1; D uncertain. The ends were cut back, 5 bases at V and 5 bases at J, with 1 base in the middle. The germline V gene has CDR1 SEHNR and CDR2 FQNEAQ (reference sequence). The CDR3 totals 10 residues. DNA for the CDR3: TGTGCCAGCAGCAACAATGAGCAGTTCTTC. Protein: CASSNNEQFF.

This clone appeared once. The chain employs TRBV5-4 and TRBJ2-7; 7 nucleotides line up with TRBD1. Trimming cost V 4 bases and J 4 bases; bases outside gene matches: 11. The CDR3 loop spans 15 amino acids. Germline assignment: CDR1 SGHNT and CDR2 YYREEE (reference sequence). CDR3 loop: CASSPDLQGLYEQYV. The CDR3 nucleotides read TGTGCCAGCAGCCCGGACCTACAGGGGCTGTACGAGCAGTACGTC.

The sample holds a few counts of this clone. The chain carries TRBV3-1 (or the pseudogene TRBV3-2) and TRBJ2-1; D tentatively fits TRBD1 or TRBD2 (5 bases each). Trimming removed 4 bases at V and 10 bases at J, with 20 bases between. Per germline, CDR1 LGHDT and CDR2 YNNKEL (reference sequence). The CDR3 covers 15 residues. The CDR3 region is CASSLGISGGLEQFF. In nucleotides, the CDR3 is TGTGCCAGCAGCCTTGGGATTTCTGGGGGATTGGAGCAGTTCTTC.

The chain is built from TRBV29-1 and TRBJ1-2; a possible D gene is TRBD1 (6 bases). The CDR3 sequence is 14 residues long. V lost 1 base and J lost 7, with 16 bases in between. Germline V CDR1 and CDR2: SQVTM, ANQGSEA. The CDR3 sequence: CSVEGGQAARGYTF. Here the CDR3 DNA reads TGCAGCGTTGAAGGGGGGCAGGCCGCGCGTGGCTACACCTTC.

The chain employs TRBV19 and TRBJ1-3, with TRBD1 matching 11 bases. Trimming at V came to 6 bases and at J to 3 bases, leaving 4 bases not matched to a gene. The germline V gene encodes CDR1 LNHDA and CDR2 SQIVND (reference sequence). This CDR3 spans 15 amino acids. CDR3: CASSGQGAFGNTIYF. Here the CDR3 DNA reads TGTGCCAGTAGCGGACAGGGGGCGTTTGGAAACACCATATATTTT. The full variable domain, in which reference TRBV19 and TRBJ1-3 provide the parts outside the CDR3, is DGGITQSPKYLFRKEGQNVTLSCEQNLNHDAMYWYRQDPGQGLRLIYYSQIVNDFQKGDIAEGYSVSREKKESFPLTVTSAQKNPTAFYLCASSGQGAFGNTIYFGEGSWLTVV.

The chain has TRBV5-1 and TRBJ2-5, with a possible D match to TRBD2 (5 bases). V was cut by 2 bases and J by 5 bases, with 10 bases left in between. This CDR3 has 13 residues. Germline CDR1 SGHRS, CDR2 YFSETQ. The chain's CDR3 is CASSFRGGETQYF. The CDR3 DNA is TGCGCCAGCAGCTTCCGGGGTGGGGAGACCCAGTACTTC.

The chain uses TRBV27 and TRBJ2-4, with D unclear. V was pared by 4 bases and J by 0 bases, with 7 bases between. The CDR3 is 14 amino acids. From germline, CDR1 is MNHEY and CDR2 SMNVEV (reference sequence). This chain's CDR3 is CASSSHLAKNIQYF. The CDR3 DNA sequence: TGTGCCAGCAGTTCACACCTAGCCAAAAACATTCAGTACTTC.

This rearrangement joins TRBV11-3 to TRBJ2-1, with TRBD2 matching 8 bases. Looked up from germline, CDR1 is SGHNT and CDR2 is YENEEA. Trimming took 5 bases from V and 10 from J; bases not matched to a gene: 4. This CDR3 has 12 amino acids. The CDR3 loop reads CASSNQRGEQFF. CDR3 in DNA: TGTGCCAGCAGCAACCAGCGGGGGGAGCAGTTCTTC.

The chain employs TRBV6-6 and TRBJ1-1; D not resolved. The V end was cut by 8 bases, the J end by 8 bases, with 21 bases between. This CDR3 is 14 amino acids long. Germline CDR1 reads MNHNY; CDR2 reads SVGAGI (reference sequence). The CDR3 here is CASSYEGGLGEAFF. CDR3 in DNA: TGTGCCAGCTCGTATGAGGGCGGGCTTGGGGAAGCTTTCTTT.

In this sample, this clone turned up a few times. The chain is built from TRBV7-9 and TRBJ2-7; no definite D call. The germline V and J ends were trimmed by 2 bases and 2 bases, with 4 bases remaining between them. This CDR3 is built from 12 residues. Germline V lookup: CDR1 SEHNR, CDR2 FQNEAQ (reference sequence). Here the CDR3 reads CASSLPAYEQYF. CDR3 coding DNA: TGTGCCAGCAGCTTACCCGCCTACGAGCAGTACTTC.

Concerning this clone: Other DNA sequences from this sample encode an identical CDR3 as well. This rearrangement joins TRBV3-1 (or the pseudogene TRBV3-2) to TRBJ2-7; no definite D call. There are 12 residues in the CDR3. Germline V lookup: CDR1 LGHDT, CDR2 YNNKEL (reference sequence). Trimming removed 2 bases at V and 1 base at J, with 3 bases between. CDR3: CASSQSSYEQYF. In DNA, the CDR3 is TGTGCCAGCAGCCAATCTTCCTACGAGCAGTACTTC.

The chain uses TRBV5-1 and TRBJ2-1; possible D gene TRBD2, 5 bases. Trimming removed 5 bases at V and 0 bases at J, with 9 bases between. The CDR3 contains 14 residues. The germline CDR1 and CDR2 sequences are SGHRS and YFSETQ. CDR3 sequence reads: CASSSGSSYNEQFF. CDR3 bases: TGCGCCAGCAGTTCGGGGAGCTCCTACAATGAGCAGTTCTTC.

This clone was counted a single time. This chain joins TRBV7-2 and TRBJ2-7; TRBD1 might be the D (5 bases). V shed 4 bases and J shed 3 bases, with 22 bases lying between them. This CDR3 is 17 amino acids long. Germline CDR1 SGHTA, CDR2 FQGNSA. The CDR3 reads CASSSTPGRGKNYEQYF. The CDR3 nucleotides read TGTGCCAGCAGCTCGACCCCAGGGCGTGGGAAAAACTACGAGCAGTACTTC.

The rearrangement joins TRBV4-2 to TRBJ2-1, with D unclear. V lost 0 bases to trimming and J lost 7 bases, with 4 bases between them. The CDR3 has 12 amino acids. Germline V gene lookup returns CDR1 LGHNA and CDR2 YNFKEQ. The CDR3 reads CASSQEWNEQFF. The DNA of the CDR3 is TGTGCCAGCAGCCAAGAGTGGAATGAGCAGTTCTTC.

The chain links TRBV5-4 to TRBJ2-7, with a weak D call TRBD2 (7 bases). CDR1 SGHNT and CDR2 YYREEE come from the germline V gene (reference sequence). The CDR3 spans 16 residues. V gave up 6 bases and J gave up 1 base, with 20 bases separating them. The CDR3 is CASTKGGQTISYEQYF. In DNA form, the CDR3 reads TGTGCCAGCACCAAGGGGGGGCAGACTATATCCTACGAGCAGTACTTC.

The chain is built from TRBV7-2 and TRBJ2-6, with a tentative D call TRBD2 (6 bases). V gave up 4 bases and J gave up 2 bases, with 15 bases separating them. Germline V lookup: CDR1 SGHTA, CDR2 FQGNSA. This CDR3 is built from 17 residues. CDR3 DNA: TGTGCCAGCAGCTCACGAGGACTACAAACTGGGGCCAACGTCCTGACTTTC. Translating gives CASSSRGLQTGANVLTF. The whole variable domain, remainder taken from reference TRBV7-2 and TRBJ2-6, is GAGVSQSPSNKVTEKGKDVELRCDPISGHTALYWYRQSLGQGLEFLIYFQGNSAPDKSGLPSDRFSAERTGGSVSTLTIQRTQQEDSAVYLCASSSRGLQTGANVLTFGAGSRLTVL.

The chain recombines TRBV4-1 with TRBJ2-7; possible D gene TRBD1, 5 bases. Germline V gene sequence: CDR1 MGHRA, CDR2 YSYEKL. This CDR3 is built from 15 residues. The ends were cut back, 0 bases at V and 3 bases at J, with 12 bases in the middle. The CDR3 is CASSQDYPGNYEQYF. In nucleotides, the CDR3 is TGCGCCAGCAGCCAAGATTATCCAGGGAACTACGAGCAGTACTTC.

V is TRBV2 and J is TRBJ2-2; D possibly corresponds to TRBD1 (6 bases). Trimming took 7 bases from V and 4 from J, leaving 13 bases between them. CDR1 is SNHLY and CDR2 is FYNNEI in the germline V gene. The CDR3 sequence is 14 residues long. The CDR3 reads CASTTGFRTGELFF. The CDR3 nucleotides are TGTGCCAGCACCACAGGGTTTCGCACCGGGGAGCTGTTTTTT.

The chain is built from TRBV11-2 and TRBJ1-2; 9 positions match TRBD1. This CDR3 contains 16 residues. In germline, CDR1 is SGHAT, CDR2 FQNNGV. Trimming at V came to 4 bases and at J to 0 bases, leaving 6 bases not matched to a gene. The CDR3 DNA sequence: TGTGCCAGCAGCTCCGGGACAGGGCAGTCTAACTATGGCTACACCTTC. It translates to CASSSGTGQSNYGYTF.

As regards this clone: This CDR3 is also generated by other DNA sequences in the sample. The rearrangement uses TRBV6-5 and TRBJ1-2, with 7 bases identical to TRBD1. From germline, CDR1 is MNHEY and CDR2 SVGAGI. After removal of 5 bases from V and 5 bases from J, the junction contained 5 bases not matched to a gene. The CDR3 runs to 13 residues. CDR3 in DNA: TGTGCCAGCAGTCCGGACAGGAATTATGGCTACACCTTC. It yields the protein CASSPDRNYGYTF.

The rearrangement uses TRBV6-5 and TRBJ1-5; tentatively, D is TRBD1 (5 bases). V lost 4 bases and J 0 bases, leaving 13 bases between the germline ends. Germline CDR1 reads MNHEY; CDR2 reads SVGAGI. The CDR3 sequence is 16 residues long. The CDR3 DNA follows: TGTGCCAGCAGTTCGCTCAAGGACATTAGCAATCAGCCCCAGCATTTT. Its translation is CASSSLKDISNQPQHF.